These T cell receptor beta chains were read from a single sample in a study of Ad26.COV2.S vaccination and SARS-CoV-2 variants. Only in-frame clones appear in the TCRdb table, and some are missing; sequencing was by immunoSEQ multiplex PCR. The sample has roughly 400,000 clones, approximately 91% seen once; the top ten hold 1.5% to 2%. The specimen was peripheral blood, collected in a trial of Ad26.COV2.S vaccine versus placebo. These receptor sequences come from a person between 18 and 65 years old who received the Ad26.COV2.S COVID-19 vaccine or a placebo. Each CDR3 is given with its conserved first and last residue. A D gene is named only where the DNA matches it firmly. A clone size is listed for some rows: how often the clone was seen (once, few, many), or a class if it is expanded.

clone size	V gene	D gene	J gene	CDR3 DNA	CDR3 protein
NA	TRBV5-1	NA	TRBJ2-3	TGCGCCAGCCTCCTAACGGGCACAGATACGCAGTATTTT	CASLLTGTDTQYF
NA	TRBV3-1/TRBV3-2	TRBD1	TRBJ1-2	TGTGCCAGCAGCCCTATCGGGACAGGTGGGCCTTGGTACACCTTC	CASSPIGTGGPWYTF
NA	TRBV18	TRBD1	TRBJ2-7	TGTGCCAGCTCACCACTCGGGACAGGGTCGAGGGAGCAGTACTTC	CASSPLGTGSREQYF
NA	TRBV2	NA	TRBJ2-3	TGTGCCAGCAGTCGAATACCAGATACGCAGTATTTT	CASSRIPDTQYF
once	TRBV30	NA	TRBJ1-5	TGTGCCTGGAGCGACGGGAACAATCAGCCCCAGCATTTT	CAWSDGNNQPQHF
NA	TRBV18	TRBD2	TRBJ2-7	TGTGCCAGCTACCTGGCGGGAGGGCCAAACGAGCAGTACTTC	CASYLAGGPNEQYF
NA	TRBV6-5	NA	TRBJ1-2	TGTGCCAGCAGTTACGGACGGGGGGCGAGCTATGGCTACACCTTC	CASSYGRGASYGYTF
NA	TRBV6-1	TRBD1	TRBJ1-5	TGTGCCAGCAGTGACCGGGACAGGGGCGCGAGTCAGCCCCAGCATTTT	CASSDRDRGASQPQHF
NA	TRBV28	TRBD2	TRBJ2-1	TGTGCCAGCAGCCAGGGACTAGCGGGAGCCCATGAGCAGTTCTTC	CASSQGLAGAHEQFF
NA	TRBV9	NA	TRBJ1-1	TGTGCCAGCAGCGCTCTAACAGGGAATGAAGCTTTCTTT	CASSALTGNEAFF
NA	TRBV28	TRBD1	TRBJ1-2	TGTGCCAGCAGTTCAGGGGGCCGCTACACCTTC	CASSSGGRYTF
NA	TRBV5-1	NA	TRBJ2-3	TGCGCCAGCAGCTTGGCGAGAGGCGCCGCAGATACGCAGTATTTT	CASSLARGAADTQYF
NA	TRBV9	NA	TRBJ1-5	TGTGCCAGCAGCGTAGGTCAGTATAGCAATCAGCCCCAGCATTTT	CASSVGQYSNQPQHF
NA	TRBV18	NA	TRBJ1-1	TGTGCCAGCTCACCCCAGCGGTCCCCCCAGAACACTGAAGCTTTCTTT	CASSPQRSPQNTEAFF
NA	TRBV6-6	NA	TRBJ2-5	TGTGCCAGCAGTCCTGGAAGGTCAGAGACCCAGTACTTC	CASSPGRSETQYF
NA	TRBV11-3	NA	TRBJ2-1	TGTGCCAGCCCGGACAGAATTTCATCCTACAATGAGCAGTTCTTC	CASPDRISSYNEQFF
NA	TRBV3-1/TRBV3-2	TRBD1	TRBJ1-2	TGTGCCAGCAGGGACGACAGGGACGGCGGCTACACCTTC	CASRDDRDGGYTF
NA	TRBV5-1	TRBD2	TRBJ2-7	TGCGCCAGCAGCTTGACTAGCGGGAGTACCTACGAGCAGTACTTC	CASSLTSGSTYEQYF
few	TRBV30	NA	TRBJ2-3	TGTGCCTGCCACAGGACCCAAGGGGGGGATACGCAGTATTTT	CACHRTQGGDTQYF
NA	TRBV6-5	NA	TRBJ1-6	TGTGCCAGCAGCCCCGGGGGTAATTCACCCCTCCACTTT	CASSPGGNSPLHF
NA	TRBV7-6	TRBD2	TRBJ2-5	TGTGCCAGCAGCTTAGGCCCTAGCGGGAATCAAGAGACCCAGTACTTC	CASSLGPSGNQETQYF
NA	TRBV6-1	NA	TRBJ2-3	TGTGCCAGCAGTGAAGGTACCCGACAGACGCAGTATTTT	CASSEGTRQTQYF
NA	TRBV25-1	TRBD1	TRBJ2-7	TGTGCCAGCAGTGAAGAAGGACAGGGACCCTACGAGCAGTACTTC	CASSEEGQGPYEQYF